One and the same sample provided the 16 T cell receptor beta chains below, sequenced in a study of blood T cell repertoires in COVID-19. Data came from immunoSEQ multiplex PCR; TCRdb stores just in-frame clones and leaves some out. The sample holds roughly 100,000 clones, 75% to 90% seen once. Source material: peripheral blood. The receptors were sampled from a human donor in a cohort sampled during active COVID-19.

DNA for the CDR3: TGTGCCAGCAGCTTGGGCGGGGCCCCTGCGGGCACTGAAGCTTTCTTT. It translates to CASSLGGAPAGTEAFF. The rearrangement uses TRBV5-4 and TRBJ1-1, with D perhaps matching TRBD1 (5 bases). This CDR3 spans 16 amino acids. The V end lost 0 bases, the J end lost 4 bases, and 16 bases lay between the germline ends. Germline V gives CDR1 SGHNT, CDR2 YYREEE (reference sequence).

CDR3 coding DNA: TGTGCCAGCAGCCAGAACTCTGGAAACACCATATATTTT. It codes for CASSQNSGNTIYF. V usage is TRBV9 and J usage is TRBJ1-3; D gene uncertain. CDR3 length: 13 residues. V gave up 4 bases and J gave up 0 bases, with 5 bases separating them. Germline CDR1 and CDR2: SGDLS and YYNGEE.

The V and J genes are TRBV6-5 and TRBJ2-7; 9 bases align to TRBD1. The junction had 8 bases not matched to a gene; V was cut back by 5 bases and J by 6 bases. The CDR3 is made up of 14 amino acids. Germline-derived CDR1 and CDR2 are MNHEY and SVGAGI. CDR3: CASSTGTGSSEQYF. CDR3 nucleotides: TGTGCCAGCAGTACCGGGACAGGGAGCAGCGAGCAGTACTTC.

This chain joins TRBV5-1 and TRBJ2-3; tentatively, D is TRBD1 (6 bases). V dropped 4 bases and J dropped 3 bases, with 9 bases sitting between them. Germline V gives CDR1 SGHRS, CDR2 YFSETQ. This CDR3 comprises 13 residues. The CDR3 sequence is CASSNQGTDTQYF. CDR3 coding DNA: TGCGCCAGCAGCAATCAGGGGACAGATACGCAGTATTTT.

This clone was seen just once. The chain carries TRBV13 and TRBJ2-5; 9 bases are a match to TRBD2. Germline V gives CDR1 PRHDT, CDR2 FYEKMQ (reference sequence). The CDR3 sequence is 14 residues long. The V gene end was trimmed by 5 bases and the J gene end by 2 bases; junction bases not matched to a gene: 3. CDR3 sequence: CASSSGLAQETQYF. As DNA, the CDR3 is TGTGCCAGCAGCAGCGGACTAGCGCAAGAGACCCAGTACTTC.

V gene TRBV6-6 combines with J gene TRBJ2-7, with D perhaps matching TRBD2 (6 bases). Deletions cut 2 bases from V and 5 bases from J, with 13 bases between. CDR1 is MNHNY and CDR2 is SVGAGI in the germline V gene (reference sequence). The CDR3 runs 14 residues. Here the CDR3 DNA reads TGTGCCAGCAGTTACCGGAGGGGAGGTCACGAGCAGTACTTC. Encoded protein: CASSYRRGGHEQYF.

V is TRBV5-5 and J is TRBJ2-7, with D unclear. The CDR3 has 13 amino acids. In germline, CDR1 is SGHKS, CDR2 YYEKEE (reference sequence). V dropped 0 bases and J dropped 0 bases, with 4 bases sitting between them. In nucleotides, the CDR3 is TGTGCCAGCAGCTTGGGGGCCTCCTACGAGCAGTACTTC. Translation gives CASSLGASYEQYF.

This sequence joins TRBV5-6 and TRBJ1-4; D is possibly TRBD1 (5 bases). This CDR3 comprises 15 residues. CDR1 is SGHDT and CDR2 is YYEEEE in the germline V gene. Trimming removed 5 bases at V and 2 bases at J, with 13 bases between. The CDR3 reads CASRRAGITNEKLFF. Here the CDR3 DNA reads TGTGCCAGCAGACGAGCAGGGATCACTAATGAAAAACTGTTTTTT.

The J gene is TRBJ2-3, the V gene TRBV6-5, with D maybe TRBD1 (5 bases). The CDR3 totals 15 residues. Germline assignment: CDR1 MNHEY and CDR2 SVGAGI. Trimming shortened V by 6 bases and J by 1 base, and 14 bases separated the two germline ends. The CDR3: CASRDQGIGTDTQYF. For the CDR3, the DNA is TGTGCCAGCAGAGACCAGGGAATCGGCACAGATACGCAGTATTTT.

CDR3 in amino acids: CASSDPPRGRPEAFF. The CDR3 DNA sequence: TGTGCCAGCAGTGATCCCCCGCGGGGGAGACCTGAAGCTTTCTTT. This chain joins TRBV6-1 and TRBJ1-1; possibly TRBD1 for D (5 bases). Germline CDR1 and CDR2: MNHNS and SASEGT. The CDR3 covers 15 residues. The V and J ends lost 3 bases and 6 bases respectively, with 17 bases between them.

V usage is TRBV7-3 and J usage is TRBJ2-3; 9 bases fit TRBD2. V dropped 5 bases and J dropped 6; count of bases not matched to a gene: 9. Looked up from germline, CDR1 is SGHTA and CDR2 is FQGTGA. The CDR3 runs to 15 residues. The CDR3 sequence is CASSQYSGSGDTQYF. The DNA for the CDR3 is TGTGCCAGCAGCCAATATAGCGGGAGCGGGGATACGCAGTATTTT.

J is TRBJ1-1 and V is TRBV7-9, with D tentatively TRBD1 (6 bases). The germline V gene has CDR1 SEHNR and CDR2 FQNEAQ (reference sequence). Trimming shortened V by 5 bases and J by 1 base, and 14 bases separated the two germline ends. This CDR3 is built from 15 residues. In DNA, the CDR3 is TGTGCCAGCAGCGCGCCGGGACAACGGAACACTGAAGCTTTCTTT. Translated, it gives CASSAPGQRNTEAFF.

The J gene is TRBJ2-6, the V gene TRBV9; 9 bases agree with TRBD1. CDR3 size: 19 residues. Germline V CDR1 and CDR2: SGDLS, YYNGEE. V lost 4 bases to trimming and J lost 2 bases; unmatched junction nucleotides: 13. The CDR3 DNA is TGTGCCAGCAGCCCCCAGGCGGGACAGGGTATTACTGGGGCCAACGTCCTGACTTTC. Protein sequence: CASSPQAGQGITGANVLTF. The entire variable domain, with the rest obtained from reference TRBV9 and TRBJ2-6, is as follows: DSGVTQTPKHLITATGQRVTLRCSPRSGDLSVYWYQQSLDQGLQFLIQYYNGEERAKGNILERFSAQQFPDLHSELNLSSLELGDSALYFCASSPQAGQGITGANVLTFGAGSRLTVL.

In this sample, this clone turned up once. V is TRBV12-3 or TRBV12-4 and J is TRBJ1-1; TRBD1 agrees at 8 bases. The CDR3 extends over 13 amino acids. V was clipped by 6 bases and J by 5 bases; unmatched bases: 5. This CDR3 is CASSPDRGTEAFF. CDR3 nucleotide sequence: TGTGCCAGCAGCCCTGACAGGGGAACTGAAGCTTTCTTT.

This chain uses TRBV7-9 with TRBJ2-1; 16 nucleotides line up with TRBD2. V lost 1 base to trimming and J lost 15 bases; unmatched junction nucleotides: 9. The CDR3 is 16 amino acids. The V gene's germline CDR1 is SEHNR and CDR2 FQNEAQ (reference sequence). In DNA, the CDR3 is TGTGCCAGCAGCTTAGGCCCGGGACTAGCGGGAGGGGTATGGTTCTTC. Translating it yields CASSLGPGLAGGVWFF.

The V call is TRBV25-1, the J call TRBJ2-3; D gene uncertain. CDR1 is MGHDK and CDR2 is SYGVNS in the germline V gene. This CDR3 is 12 amino acids long. V shed 7 bases and J shed 2 bases, with 7 bases lying between them. The CDR3 reads CASNQDTDTQYF. In DNA form, the CDR3 reads TGTGCCAGCAATCAGGACACAGATACGCAGTATTTT.